This TCR beta chain was captured by sequencing in a study of STAT3 mutations in large granular lymphocyte leukemia. Study results and limitations: After therapy, about 35% of the 18 patients switched clonotypes, all new clones STAT3 wild type. Every T-LGLL patient had at least one immunodominant TCRbeta clonotype.

Trimming removed 4 bases from V and 9 bases from J, with 13 bases in between. The CDR3 is 13 amino acids. The V gene's germline CDR1 is WNHNN and CDR2 SYGVQD (reference sequence). Libraries were prepared by immunoSEQ multiplex PCR; TCRdb keeps only in-frame clonotypes and omits some of them. The table records tens of thousands of clones, about 81% of them present only once. About this clone itself: Its antigen is unidentified.

The chain combines TRBV10-1 with TRBJ2-1, with D maybe TRBD1 (6 bases). The sequence came from a human donor with T large granular lymphocyte leukemia. Some clones in this sample may be carry-over from other donors' samples. Sequencing was carried out using PBMCs. CDR3 amino acids: CASSGRGLTEQFF. Written as DNA, the CDR3 is TGCGCCAGCAGTGGCAGGGGTTTGACTGAGCAGTTCTTC.